This T cell receptor (beta chain) was identified in a study of blood T cell repertoires in COVID-19. Turning to the study itself: The origin of the acute and convalescent COVID-19 samples was the United States, Italy and Spain.

TCRdb's copy holds only in-frame clones and misses some; the assay was immunoSEQ multiplex PCR. The sample shows roughly 33,000 clones, 90% to 95% of them seen only once. Germline CDR1 reads LGHDT; CDR2 reads YNNKEL (reference sequence). The CDR3 is 15 residues long. V lost 0 bases to trimming and J lost 0 bases, with 8 bases between them. The TCR comes from a human donor in a cohort sampled during active COVID-19. The chain carries TRBV3-1 (or the pseudogene TRBV3-2) and TRBJ1-1; possibly TRBD1 for D (6 bases). Sequenced input: peripheral blood. CDR3 DNA: TGTGCCAGCAGCCAAGAACCAGGGGTGAACACTGAAGCTTTCTTT. Translation: CASSQEPGVNTEAFF.